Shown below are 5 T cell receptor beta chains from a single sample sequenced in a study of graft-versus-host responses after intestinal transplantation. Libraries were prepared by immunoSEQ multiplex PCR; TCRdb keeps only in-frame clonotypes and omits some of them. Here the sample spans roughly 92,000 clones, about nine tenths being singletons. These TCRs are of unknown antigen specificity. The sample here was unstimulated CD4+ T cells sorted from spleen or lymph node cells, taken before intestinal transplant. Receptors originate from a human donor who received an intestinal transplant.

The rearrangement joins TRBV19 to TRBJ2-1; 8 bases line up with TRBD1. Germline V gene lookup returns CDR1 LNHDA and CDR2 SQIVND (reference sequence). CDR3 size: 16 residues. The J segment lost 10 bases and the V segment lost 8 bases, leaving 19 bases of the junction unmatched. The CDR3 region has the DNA TGTGCCAGTGGACCCTCGGACAGGGTGCCCCTGGGGGAGCAGTTCTTC. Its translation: CASGPSDRVPLGEQFF.

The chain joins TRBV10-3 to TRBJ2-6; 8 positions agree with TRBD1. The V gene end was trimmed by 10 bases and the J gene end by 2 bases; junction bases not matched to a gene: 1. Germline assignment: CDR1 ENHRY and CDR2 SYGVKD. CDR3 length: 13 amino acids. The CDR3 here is CATTGAGANVLTF. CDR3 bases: TGTGCCACGACAGGGGCTGGGGCCAACGTCCTGACTTTC.

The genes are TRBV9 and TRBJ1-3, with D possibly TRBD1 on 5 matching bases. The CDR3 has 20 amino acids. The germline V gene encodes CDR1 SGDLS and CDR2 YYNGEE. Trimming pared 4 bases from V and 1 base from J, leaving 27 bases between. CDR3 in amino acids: CASSTRMGKGHSASGNTIYF. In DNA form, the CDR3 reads TGTGCCAGCAGCACCCGTATGGGTAAGGGGCACTCAGCTTCTGGAAACACCATATATTTT.

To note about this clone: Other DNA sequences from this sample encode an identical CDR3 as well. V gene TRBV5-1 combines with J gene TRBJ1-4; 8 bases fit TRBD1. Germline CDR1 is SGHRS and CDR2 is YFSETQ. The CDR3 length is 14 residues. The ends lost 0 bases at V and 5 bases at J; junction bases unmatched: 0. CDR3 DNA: TGCGCCAGCAGCTTGGGACAGGGGAATGAAAAACTGTTTTTT. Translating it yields CASSLGQGNEKLFF.

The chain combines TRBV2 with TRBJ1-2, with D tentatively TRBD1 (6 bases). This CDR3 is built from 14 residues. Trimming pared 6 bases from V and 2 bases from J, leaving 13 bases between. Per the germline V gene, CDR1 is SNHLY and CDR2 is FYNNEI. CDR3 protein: CASSLLGQNYGYTF. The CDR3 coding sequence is TGTGCCAGCAGCCTATTGGGACAAAACTATGGCTACACCTTC. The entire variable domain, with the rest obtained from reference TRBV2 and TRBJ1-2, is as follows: EPEVTQTPSHQVTQMGQEVILRCVPISNHLYFYWYRQILGQKVEFLVSFYNNEISEKSEIFDDQFSVERPDGSNFTLKIRSTKLEDSAMYFCASSLLGQNYGYTFGSGTRLTVV.